The source of this TCR beta chain is a study of CD8 T cells in Susac syndrome. The CDR3 runs 17 residues. CDR1 is SGHRS, CDR2 YFSETQ, per germline. With 4 bases clipped from V and 5 bases from J, the junction kept 13 bases outside the gene matches. Peripheral blood CD8+ and CD4+ T cells were profiled by TCR beta sequencing. It was negative isolation that provided the CD8+ and CD4+ T cells, whereas TEMRA cells were enriched by FACS. Reverse transcription of roughly 0.5 to 1 ug RNA was performed with random hexamers. Across 54 Vbeta and 13 Jbeta, immunoSEQ multiplex PCR amplified TCR beta CDR3. TCRdb reprocessed the immunoSEQ multiplex PCR reads with MiXCR, giving one entry per CDR3 protein. Of 120,000 or so distinct CDR3 sequences detected, around 94% appear once; the ten largest clones hold about 0.09%.

The receptor comes from a human donor with multiple sclerosis. The specimen sequenced was CD4+ T cells from PBMCs. The rearrangement uses TRBV5-1 and TRBJ2-2; the match to TRBD2 covers 8 bases. The CDR3 DNA reads as TGCGCCAGCAGCCGATCCCTGAGCGGGGGTGAAACCGGGGAGCTGTTTTTT. Its protein product is CASSRSLSGGETGELFF. Complete variable domain (other parts from reference TRBV5-1 and TRBJ2-2): KAGVTQTPRYLIKTRGQQVTLSCSPISGHRSVSWYQQTPGQGLQFLFEYFSETQRNKGNFPGRFSGRQFSNSRSEMNVSTLELGDSALYLCASSRSLSGGETGELFFGEGSRLTVL.